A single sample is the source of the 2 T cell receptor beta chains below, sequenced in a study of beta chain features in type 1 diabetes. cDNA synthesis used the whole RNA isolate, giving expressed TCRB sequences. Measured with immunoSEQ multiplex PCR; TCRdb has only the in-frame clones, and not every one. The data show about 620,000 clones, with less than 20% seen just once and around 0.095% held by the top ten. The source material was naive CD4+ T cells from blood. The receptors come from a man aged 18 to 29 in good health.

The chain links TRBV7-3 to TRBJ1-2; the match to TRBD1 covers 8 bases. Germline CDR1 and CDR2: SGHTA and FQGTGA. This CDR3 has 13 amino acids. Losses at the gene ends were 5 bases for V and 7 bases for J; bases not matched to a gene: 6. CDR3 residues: CASSAGQVGGYTF. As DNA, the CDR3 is TGTGCCAGCAGCGCGGGACAGGTTGGTGGCTACACCTTC.

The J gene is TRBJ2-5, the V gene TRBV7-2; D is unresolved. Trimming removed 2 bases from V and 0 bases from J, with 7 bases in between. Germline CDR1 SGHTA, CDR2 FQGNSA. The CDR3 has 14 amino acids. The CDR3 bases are TGTGCCAGCAGCTTACTGCTGTACCAAGAGACCCAGTACTTC. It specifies CASSLLLYQETQYF.